This T cell receptor beta chain was captured by sequencing in a study of T cell responses to AZD1222 COVID-19 vaccine. Findings and caveats of the study: Increases in Spike-specific TCR breadth and depth were seen after two AZD1222 doses.

Measured with immunoSEQ multiplex PCR; TCRdb has only the in-frame clones, and not every one. This table has 75,000 to 90,000 clones, about 91% appearing once. As to this clone: What it binds is not known.

Specimen: peripheral blood, collected 28 days after the second AZD1222 dose. This sequence originates from an adult who received the AZD1222 COVID-19 vaccine.

In DNA form, the CDR3 reads TGTGCCAGCAGCGCCGGGATCGGGGAGCTGTTTTTT. This codes for CASSAGIGELFF. V gene TRBV5-4 combines with J gene TRBJ2-2; D perhaps matches TRBD2 (5 bases). Deletions cut 4 bases from V and 7 bases from J, with 8 bases between. Germline values: CDR1 SGHNT, CDR2 YYREEE (reference sequence). The CDR3 extends over 12 amino acids.